This entry concerns a single TCR beta chain. The CDR3 has 13 residues. The V end lost 5 bases, the J end lost 6 bases, and 14 bases lay between the germline ends. Germline V CDR1 and CDR2: LNHDA, SQIVND (reference sequence). Assay used: immunoSEQ multiplex PCR; TCRdb lists only in-frame clones, some missing. The sample records approximately 250,000 clones, around 88% being singletons. These data originate in a study of blood T cell repertoires in COVID-19. About the research overall: The cDNA or gDNA used as material had been derived from T cells, B-cell-depleted T cells, or PBMCs.

The J gene is TRBJ2-7, the V gene TRBV19; tentatively, D is TRBD2 (7 bases). This TCR was sampled from a man aged 25-45 years with active or convalescent COVID-19. The sample comprised peripheral blood. The CDR3 DNA sequence: TGTGCCAGTAGTGCTCGGGGGGCTGGCGAGCAGTACTTC. Amino acid sequence: CASSARGAGEQYF.